This note documents a single T cell receptor (beta chain) sequence. Its recognized antigen is unknown. One base away there is no much larger clone; base qualities are not given. The library came from the immunoSEQ multiplex PCR assay. For the multiplex PCR, a mixture combining 60 forward primers for TCR Vbeta segments and 13 reverse primers for TCR Jbeta segments was used. The CDR3 region of rearranged TCR beta genes was amplified from genomic DNA with a multiplex PCR assay. The Illumina HiSeq System was used to sequence the amplified TCR beta libraries as 87-base-pair reads. Regarding the original processing steps: Across the 670 or so repertoires, a later analysis counted tens of millions of unique TCR beta chains, roughly 11 million of which were shared by at least two donors. To remove PCR and sequencing errors, raw reads were error-corrected and collapsed into unique sequences using a nearest-neighbor algorithm that merged closely related sequences. V, D and J gene segments were assigned by aligning CDR3 sequences to IMGT reference sequences. Each retained sequence needed at least a six-nucleotide match to both a V gene segment and a J gene segment. A rearrangement was called productive if the CDR3 had no stop codons and remained in frame with V and J, and every other rearrangement was called non-productive. CDR3 was defined according to IMGT convention as the region running from the second conserved V-encoded cysteine to the conserved J-encoded phenylalanine. Sequences without an unambiguous match to a single V gene segment were excluded from the earlier analysis of over 500 of the donors. An earlier analysis of around 600 of the donors classified V segments as functional when productive rearrangements were above 56.7% and as segregating when the standard deviation between donors was above 5%. A statistical classification framework was built for diagnosing cytomegalovirus status from the catalog of TCR beta chain sequences. A later analysis assigned V and J genes by comparing TCR nucleotide sequences with IMGT/GENE-DB human TR gene sequences. A later analysis assigned CDR3 sequences and most-parsimonious VDJ recombination scenarios with the TCRdist pipeline. In a later analysis, every TCR beta chain was defined by the combination of its CDR3 amino acid sequence and its V-gene family, and reads without a unique V-gene family were dropped. In a later analysis, approximately 590 highly shared, low-generation-probability nucleotide sequences were removed to address suspected cross-contamination and a sequencing artifact. In a later analysis, a clonal expansion index for each public chain was calculated from normalized within-repertoire ranks of inferred template counts. In a later analysis, generation probabilities were computed with a VDJ recombination model fitted to out-of-frame rearrangements, and the resulting probabilities were checked against IGoR. In a later analysis, TCR-TCR, TCR-HLA and TCR-CMV co-occurrence was scored with hypergeometric tests, and a repertoire-size bias correction was applied to TCR pairs. In a later analysis, false discovery rates were estimated by permuting HLA or CMV assignments 20 times. In a later analysis, co-occurring TCRs were grouped using DBSCAN, and TCRdist sequence similarity was added for clustering within HLA-allele-positive subsets. For co-occurrence clustering, repertoires with fewer than 30,000 or more than 120,000 public chains were excluded, along with several repertoires with anomalous nucleotide sharing. TCRdb retrieved this table from immuneACCESS and kept in-frame rearrangements only. Not all clones are present; in checked studies, unresolved V genes account for under half, and no reason is known for the remainder. V, J and clone size derive from that table, while D and trimming were established from the DNA sequence. In all, the sample holds 200,000 or so clones, and about 83% of those were seen once. The ten largest make up 1.3% of the sample.

The data belong to a study of cytomegalovirus exposure and HLA in healthy donors (TCRdb year 2017). Background for the entire study: An earlier analysis of approximately 590 of the donors reported about 290 Gb of sequence data and 117 million unique TCR beta sequences from 150 million to 200 million T cells. Rather than using new phenotypic data, the later analysis identified candidate immune exposures from TCR beta sequences and from how often those sequences occurred across donors. Class I and class II HLA loci were covered by the typing at four-digit resolution. Among some 400 genotyped donors of the cohort, an average of roughly 230,000 unique TCR beta nucleotide sequences was sequenced per donor, of which 15% to 20% were non-productive. Typing coverage varied by locus: roughly 629-640 donors for A, B, C, DRB1 and DQB1; more than 500 for DQA1; 600 to 610 for DPA1; some 470 for DPB1. About 300 gigabases of sequencing data and around 90 million unique TCR sequences made up an early release that covered several hundred HLA-typed donors. A later genetic analysis used genome-wide SNP genotypes for about 60% of the roughly 700 donors, treating that subset as a discovery cohort. The study profiled the T cell repertoires of under 700 subjects by immunosequencing and related them to cytomegalovirus serostatus. To predict cytomegalovirus infection status, the study brought together high-throughput TCR immunosequencing, statistical association of individual TCRs with disease status, and machine learning. A separate validation cohort of more than 100 different subjects was used in addition to the approximately 700-subject first cohort. A later analysis re-examined previously published TCR beta repertoires from more than 650 donors and added high-resolution HLA genotyping to investigate patterns of TCR occurrence. All discovery cohort repertoires had been generated using a single sequencing platform. The genetic ancestry cluster associated with self-reported Caucasian donors included roughly four fifths of the 300 to 400 genotyped donors. A handful of DR-DQ haplotypes were treated as single units for association and clustering because of strong linkage in the cohort. Donor age, sex, ethnicity and CMV serostatus were compiled together with the repertoire data. An earlier analysis of 587 of the donors used high-throughput TCR beta sequencing to judge whether each TCR beta V gene segment behaved as functional or pseudogenic. The study was designed to test whether signatures of past pathogen exposure could be identified by cataloging public T cell receptors. Results the study describes overall, beyond this receptor: The presence/absence analyses assumed that sequencing depth was roughly uniform across donors, and that assumption may not be true. Correlated functional status among segregating V segments might be attributable to linkage disequilibrium, but an unknown experimental factor could not be ruled out. According to a later analysis, parvovirus B19, influenza, CMV and Epstein-Barr virus appeared linked to several top co-occurrence clusters. This cohort had only TCR beta chains sequenced, and the lack of alpha or paired-chain data limited which features could be detected. In a later analysis, about 16,000 TCR beta sequences were associated with specific HLA alleles at a false discovery rate of 0.05. In a later genetic analysis, fewer N-insertions in productive TCRs were reported among donors in an Asian-associated ancestry cluster than the roughly 670-donor mean. According to a later analysis, TCR association rates differed among HLA loci, with DRB1 alleles showing the most associated TCRs and HLA-C alleles showing the fewest. The study listed 150 to 200 TCR beta chains as associated with cytomegalovirus. It was suggested by the authors that the approach could potentially be generalized to other disease states and immunological phenotypes. When HLA alleles, especially DR and DQ, strongly co-occurred, attributing TCR associations to individual alleles was difficult. Most TCR sequences were observed very rarely across donors, whereas some public TCRs were present in many individuals. In a later analysis, HLA-associated TCR beta chains showed more clonal expansion and lower generation probabilities than non-associated chains that were equally common. Immune exposure information for the cohort was limited to CMV serostatus. The classifier was reported to diagnose cytomegalovirus status with high specificity and sensitivity in both the original cohort and the validation cohort. A few of the identified cytomegalovirus-associated TCR beta chains were confirmed in vitro to be specific for cytomegalovirus antigens. According to a later analysis, most CMV-associated TCR beta chains appeared to be HLA-restricted, and the HLA associations seemed to be driven largely by CMV exposure. The earlier analysis of some 560 of the donors excluded over 15 rarely observed V segments, including chromosome 9 orphons, because counts were too low. In a later genetic analysis, a missense DCLRE1C variant was associated with V-gene and J-gene trimming of TCR beta chains, and the association was replicated in an independent cohort. Because the 87-base-pair reads could not distinguish some IMGT-functional V segments, including TRBV6-2 and TRBV6-3, those segments were excluded. A further reported finding was that TCR beta sequences accurately predicted the HLA-A and HLA-B alleles for most subjects in the first cohort. A cluster of highly shared sequence variants was judged likely to represent a technical artifact of the sequencing pipeline. Because some donors lacked HLA typing at each locus, the association tests relied only on the typed subset. An earlier analysis of approximately 570 of the donors showed that most TCR beta V segments appeared in productive rearrangements either about 87% or about 30% of the time, which broadly matched IMGT annotations.

Taken from cysteine to phenylalanine, the CDR3 has 13 residues. The read is trimmed to its CDR3 DNA, 39 bases read in frame from base 1. For this chain, trimming is 7 bases at the V end and 9 bases at the J end, and the number of junction bases without a gene match is 3. CDR1 and CDR2, looked up from the germline V gene, are MNHNS and SASEGT. The cohort consisted of more than 650 healthy bone marrow donors. At the time of sampling, all cohort members were nominally healthy, though unrecorded immune exposures were likely present. Of the 600 to 750 cohort members, about 270 had a positive CMV serostatus and approximately 370 had a negative one, while no CMV serostatus was recorded for the donor. Each donor provided a peripheral blood sample, and peripheral blood mononuclear cells were used for TCR beta sequencing. Genomic DNA extraction from the blood cell samples was performed with the Qiagen DNeasy Blood Extraction Kit.

Sequences were obtained from PBMCs. Recombination linked TRBV6-1 to TRBJ1-6, with 10 bases aligning to TRBD1. The receptor comes from a human donor in good health. The CDR3 amino acid sequence is: CASIRDRGSPLHF. The nucleotides read TGTGCCAGCATACGGGACAGGGGTTCACCCCTCCACTTT.